This T cell receptor beta chain was captured in a study of cytomegalovirus exposure and HLA in healthy donors. General study points: Presence/absence analyses rested on an assumption that sequencing depth was roughly uniform across donors. Researchers catalogued under 200 TCR beta chains as cytomegalovirus-associated.

Notes on this clone: The antigen is not known.

Primers included in the PCR were 60 Vbeta and 13 Jbeta primers. Some clones are missing from TCRdb's copy, which holds only in-frame ones; the method was immunoSEQ multiplex PCR. The listing records 40,000 to 60,000 clones. The sample comprised PBMCs. The TCR originated in a female donor in good health and CMV-seronegative.

The CDR3 reads CASSLVGGTDTQYF. The CDR3 nucleotides are TGTGCCAGCAGCTTAGTTGGGGGGACAGATACGCAGTATTTT. The chain links TRBV7-6 to TRBJ2-3; D is possibly TRBD2 (6 bases). The CDR3 is made up of 14 amino acids. Per the germline V gene, CDR1 is SGHVS and CDR2 is FNYEAQ. The V end lost 1 base, the J end lost 3 bases, and 8 bases lay between the germline ends.